This paragraph reports one T cell receptor (beta chain). TCRdb keeps only in-frame clones here, not all; method: immunoSEQ multiplex PCR. The sample contains 100,000 to 150,000 clones, roughly 90% of which appear only once. The J segment lost 3 bases and the V segment lost 2 bases, leaving 15 bases of the junction unmatched. CDR1 is MNHEY and CDR2 is SVGEGT in the germline V gene. CDR3 length: 20 amino acids. This specimen belongs to a study of control samples from healthy donors and cancer patients. Sequences were obtained from blood. This TCR came from a woman in her late teens or twenties in good health. The V call is TRBV6-2 or TRBV6-3, the J call TRBJ2-3, with 12 bases fitting TRBD2. CDR3 region: CASSYPGLAGGPRVTDTQYF. CDR3 bases: TGTGCCAGCAGTTACCCGGGGCTAGCGGGAGGGCCACGGGTGACAGATACGCAGTATTTT.